This T cell receptor (beta chain) was recovered during a study of immune cell composition in non-small cell lung cancer. Study-level information: Histologic subtype was mainly adenocarcinoma or squamous cell carcinoma.

Turning to this clone: Antigen specificity is unknown.

The study's findings and limits: Squamous carcinomas (approximately 75%) more often had tumour-associated clones >0.5% than adenocarcinomas (roughly 33%). Lung adenocarcinomas had lower top 10 clone scores and clonality than squamous tumours.

The ends were cut back, 1 base at V and 3 bases at J, with 10 bases in the middle. The V gene's germline CDR1 is LGHNA and CDR2 YNFKEQ. The CDR3 is 15 residues long. TCRdb's copy holds only in-frame clones and misses some; the assay was immunoSEQ multiplex PCR. The data show about 3,400 clones, over 65% seen once. Frozen unsorted single-cell suspensions supplied the genomic DNA. The chain combines TRBV4-2 with TRBJ1-5, with a tentative D call TRBD1 (5 bases). This receptor was taken from a human donor with non-small cell lung cancer. Specimen: lung tumor tissue. Written as DNA, the CDR3 is TGTGCCAGCAGCCAAGCTACAGGAGTCAATCAGCCCCAGCATTTT. It translates to CASSQATGVNQPQHF.